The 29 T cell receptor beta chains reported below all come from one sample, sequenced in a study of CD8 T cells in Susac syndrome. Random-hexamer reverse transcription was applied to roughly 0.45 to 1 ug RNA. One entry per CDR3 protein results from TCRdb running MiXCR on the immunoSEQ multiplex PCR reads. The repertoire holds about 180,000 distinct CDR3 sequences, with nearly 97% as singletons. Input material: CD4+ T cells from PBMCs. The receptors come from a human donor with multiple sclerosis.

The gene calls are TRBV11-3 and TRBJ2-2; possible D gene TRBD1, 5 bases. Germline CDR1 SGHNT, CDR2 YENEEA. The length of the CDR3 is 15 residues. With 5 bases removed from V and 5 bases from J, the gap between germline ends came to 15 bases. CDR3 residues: CASSAIGVRTGELFF. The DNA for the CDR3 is TGTGCCAGCAGCGCAATAGGGGTGAGGACCGGGGAGCTGTTTTTT.

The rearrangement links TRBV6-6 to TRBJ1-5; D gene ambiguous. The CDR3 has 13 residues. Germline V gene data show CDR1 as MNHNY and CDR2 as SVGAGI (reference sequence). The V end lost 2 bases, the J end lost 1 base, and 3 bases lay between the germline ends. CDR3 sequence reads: CASSYLSNQPQHF. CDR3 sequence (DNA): TGTGCCAGCAGTTACCTGAGCAATCAGCCCCAGCATTTT.

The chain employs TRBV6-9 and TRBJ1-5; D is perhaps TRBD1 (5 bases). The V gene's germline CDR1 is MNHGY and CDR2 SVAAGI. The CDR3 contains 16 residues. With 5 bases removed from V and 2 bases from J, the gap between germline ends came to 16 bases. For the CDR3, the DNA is TGTGCCAGCAGTCCGGGGCGGCAGGGAGGCAATCAGCCCCAGCATTTT. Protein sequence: CASSPGRQGGNQPQHF.

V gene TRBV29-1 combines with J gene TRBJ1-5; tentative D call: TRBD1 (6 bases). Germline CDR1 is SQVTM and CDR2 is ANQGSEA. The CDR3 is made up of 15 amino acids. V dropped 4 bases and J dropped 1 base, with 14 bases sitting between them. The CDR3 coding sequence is TGCAGCGTTGGAGTACAGGGAGGGAGCAATCAGCCCCAGCATTTT. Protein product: CSVGVQGGSNQPQHF.

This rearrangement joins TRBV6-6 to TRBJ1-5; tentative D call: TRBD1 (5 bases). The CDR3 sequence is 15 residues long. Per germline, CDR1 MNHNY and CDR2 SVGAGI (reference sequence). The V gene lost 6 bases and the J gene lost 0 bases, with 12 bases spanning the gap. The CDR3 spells CASSLGRYSNQPQHF. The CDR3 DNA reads TGTGCCAGCAGCCTGGGACGGTATAGCAATCAGCCCCAGCATTTT.

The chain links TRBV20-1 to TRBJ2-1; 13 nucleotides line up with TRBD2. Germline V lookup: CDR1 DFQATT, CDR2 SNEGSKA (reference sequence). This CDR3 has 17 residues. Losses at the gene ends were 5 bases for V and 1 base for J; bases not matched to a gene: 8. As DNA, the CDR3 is TGCAGTGCTCCCGGGACTAGCGGGGTGGCTTCCTACAATGAGCAGTTCTTC. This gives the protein CSAPGTSGVASYNEQFF.

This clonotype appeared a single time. The CDR3 coding sequence is TGTGCCTGGTTCAGGACTAGCGGGGCCTACACAGATACGCAGTATTTT. Protein: CAWFRTSGAYTDTQYF. The chain has TRBV30 and TRBJ2-3; TRBD2 aligns across 12 bases. V gave up 5 bases and J gave up 2 bases; unmatched junction bases: 8. The CDR3 sequence is 16 residues long. Germline CDR1 reads GTSNPN; CDR2 reads SVGIG (reference sequence).

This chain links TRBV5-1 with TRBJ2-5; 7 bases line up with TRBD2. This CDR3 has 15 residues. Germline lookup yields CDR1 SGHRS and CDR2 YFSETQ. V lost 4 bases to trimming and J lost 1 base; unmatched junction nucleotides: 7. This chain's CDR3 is CASSGSGTIQETQYF. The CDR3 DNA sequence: TGCGCCAGCAGCGGCTCAGGGACTATCCAAGAGACCCAGTACTTC.

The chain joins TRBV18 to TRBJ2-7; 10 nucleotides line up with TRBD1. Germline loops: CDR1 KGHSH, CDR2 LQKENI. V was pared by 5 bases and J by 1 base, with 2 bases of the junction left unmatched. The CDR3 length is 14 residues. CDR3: CASSWTGGSYEQYF. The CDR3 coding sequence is TGTGCCAGCTCATGGACAGGGGGATCCTACGAGCAGTACTTC. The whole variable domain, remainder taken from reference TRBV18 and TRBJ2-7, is NAGVMQNPRHLVRRRGQEARLRCSPMKGHSHVYWYRQLPEEGLKFMVYLQKENIIDESGMPKERFSAEFPKEGPSILRIQQVVRGDSAAYFCASSWTGGSYEQYFGPGTRLTVT.

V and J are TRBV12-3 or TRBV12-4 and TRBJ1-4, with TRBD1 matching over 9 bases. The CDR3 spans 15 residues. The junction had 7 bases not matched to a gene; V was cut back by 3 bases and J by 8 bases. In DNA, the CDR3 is TGTGCCAGCAGTTTGAGGGGACAGGGCGGGGAAAAACTGTTTTTT. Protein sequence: CASSLRGQGGEKLFF.

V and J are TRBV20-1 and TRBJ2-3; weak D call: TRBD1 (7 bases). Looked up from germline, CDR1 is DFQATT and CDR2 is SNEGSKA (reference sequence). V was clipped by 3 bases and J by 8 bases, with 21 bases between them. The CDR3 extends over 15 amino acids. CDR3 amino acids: CSARGGQLAQPTQYF. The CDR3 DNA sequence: TGCAGTGCTAGGGGGGGACAGTTAGCACAACCTACGCAGTATTTT.

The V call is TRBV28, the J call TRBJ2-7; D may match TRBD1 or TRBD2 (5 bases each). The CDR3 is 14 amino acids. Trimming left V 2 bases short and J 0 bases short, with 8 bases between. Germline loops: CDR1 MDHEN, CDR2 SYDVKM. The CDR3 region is CASSLPGSSYEQYF. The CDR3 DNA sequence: TGTGCCAGCAGTTTACCAGGGAGCTCCTACGAGCAGTACTTC. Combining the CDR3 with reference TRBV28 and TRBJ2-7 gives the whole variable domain DVKVTQSSRYLVKRTGEKVFLECVQDMDHENMFWYRQDPGLGLRLIYFSYDVKMKEKGDIPEGYSVSREKKERFSLILESASTNQTSMYLCASSLPGSSYEQYFGPGTRLTVT.

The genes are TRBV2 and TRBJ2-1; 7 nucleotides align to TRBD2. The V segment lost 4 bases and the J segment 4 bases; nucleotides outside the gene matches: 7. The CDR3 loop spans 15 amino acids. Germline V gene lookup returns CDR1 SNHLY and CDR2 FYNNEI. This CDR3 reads CASSGGRGDYNEQFF. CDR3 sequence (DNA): TGTGCCAGCAGTGGAGGGAGGGGAGATTACAATGAGCAGTTCTTC.

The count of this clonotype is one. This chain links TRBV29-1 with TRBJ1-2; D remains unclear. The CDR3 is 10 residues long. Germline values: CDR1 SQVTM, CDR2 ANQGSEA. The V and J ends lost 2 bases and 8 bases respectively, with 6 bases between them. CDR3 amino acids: CSVEPHGYTF. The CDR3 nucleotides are TGCAGCGTTGAACCTCACGGCTACACCTTC.

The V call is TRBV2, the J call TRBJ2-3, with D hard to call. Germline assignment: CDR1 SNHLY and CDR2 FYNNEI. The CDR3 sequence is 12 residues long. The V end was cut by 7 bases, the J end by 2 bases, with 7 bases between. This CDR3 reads CASTQVTDTQYF. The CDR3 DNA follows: TGTGCCAGCACCCAGGTCACAGATACGCAGTATTTT. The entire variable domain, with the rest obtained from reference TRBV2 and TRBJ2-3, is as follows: EPEVTQTPSHQVTQMGQEVILRCVPISNHLYFYWYRQILGQKVEFLVSFYNNEISEKSEIFDDQFSVERPDGSNFTLKIRSTKLEDSAMYFCASTQVTDTQYFGPGTRLTVL.

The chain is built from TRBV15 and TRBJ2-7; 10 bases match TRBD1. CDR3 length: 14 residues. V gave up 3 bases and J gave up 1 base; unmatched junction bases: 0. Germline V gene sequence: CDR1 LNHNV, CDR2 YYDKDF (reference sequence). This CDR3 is CATSRGQGSYEQYF. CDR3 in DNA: TGTGCCACCAGCAGGGGACAGGGGTCCTACGAGCAGTACTTC.

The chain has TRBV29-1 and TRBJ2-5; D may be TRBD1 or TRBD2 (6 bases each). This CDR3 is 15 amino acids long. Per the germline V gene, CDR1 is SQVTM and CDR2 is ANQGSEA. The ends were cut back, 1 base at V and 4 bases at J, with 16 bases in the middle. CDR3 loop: CSVEGGARQAETQYF. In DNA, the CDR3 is TGCAGCGTTGAAGGGGGGGCCAGGCAGGCAGAGACCCAGTACTTC.

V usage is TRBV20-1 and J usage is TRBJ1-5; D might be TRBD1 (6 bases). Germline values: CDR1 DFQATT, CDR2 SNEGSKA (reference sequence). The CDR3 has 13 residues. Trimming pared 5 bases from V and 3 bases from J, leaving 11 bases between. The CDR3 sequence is CSAFTGYNQPQHF. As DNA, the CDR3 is TGCAGTGCTTTTACAGGGTACAATCAGCCCCAGCATTTT.

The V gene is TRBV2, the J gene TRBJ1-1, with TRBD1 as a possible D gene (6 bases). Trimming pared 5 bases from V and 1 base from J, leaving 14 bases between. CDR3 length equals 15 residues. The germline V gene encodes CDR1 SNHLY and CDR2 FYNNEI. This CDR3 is CASSYTRGSNTEAFF. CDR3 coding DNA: TGTGCCAGCAGTTACACCAGGGGTTCGAACACTGAAGCTTTCTTT.

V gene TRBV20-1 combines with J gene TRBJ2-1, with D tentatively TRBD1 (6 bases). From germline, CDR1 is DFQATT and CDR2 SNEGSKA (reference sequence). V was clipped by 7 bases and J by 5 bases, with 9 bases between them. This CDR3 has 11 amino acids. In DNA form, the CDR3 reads TGCAGTGTGACAGGAAACAATGAGCAGTTCTTC. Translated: CSVTGNNEQFF.

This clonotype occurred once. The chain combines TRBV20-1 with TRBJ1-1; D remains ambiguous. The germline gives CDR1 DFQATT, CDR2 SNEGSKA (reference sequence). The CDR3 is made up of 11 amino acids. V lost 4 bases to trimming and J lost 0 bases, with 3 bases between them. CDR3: CSAKMNTEAFF. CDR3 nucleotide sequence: TGCAGTGCTAAAATGAACACTGAAGCTTTCTTT.

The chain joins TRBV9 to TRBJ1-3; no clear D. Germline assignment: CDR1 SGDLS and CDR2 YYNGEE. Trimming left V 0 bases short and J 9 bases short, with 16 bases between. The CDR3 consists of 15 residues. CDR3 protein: CASSVEPEVGGTIYF. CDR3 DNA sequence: TGTGCCAGCAGCGTAGAGCCTGAAGTTGGCGGCACCATATATTTT.

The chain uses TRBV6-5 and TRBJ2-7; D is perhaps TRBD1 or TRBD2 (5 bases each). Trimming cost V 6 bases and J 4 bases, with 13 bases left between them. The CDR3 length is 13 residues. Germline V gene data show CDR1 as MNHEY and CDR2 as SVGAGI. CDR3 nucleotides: TGTGCCAGCAGCCGGGACCGGCAATACGAGCAGTACTTC. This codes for CASSRDRQYEQYF.

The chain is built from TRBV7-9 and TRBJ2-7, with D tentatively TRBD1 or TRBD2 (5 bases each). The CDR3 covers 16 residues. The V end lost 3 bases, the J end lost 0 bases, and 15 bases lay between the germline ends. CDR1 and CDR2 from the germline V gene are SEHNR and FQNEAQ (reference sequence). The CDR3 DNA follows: TGTGCCAGCAGCTTCCTCGGGACCGTGAGCTCCTACGAGCAGTACTTC. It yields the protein CASSFLGTVSSYEQYF.

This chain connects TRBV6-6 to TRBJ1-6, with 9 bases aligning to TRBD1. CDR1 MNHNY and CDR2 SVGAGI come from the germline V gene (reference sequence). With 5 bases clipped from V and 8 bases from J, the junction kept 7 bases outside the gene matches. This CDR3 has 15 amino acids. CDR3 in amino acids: CASSKGTGNDSPLHF. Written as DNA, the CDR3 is TGTGCCAGCAGTAAAGGGACAGGGAATGATTCACCCCTCCACTTT.

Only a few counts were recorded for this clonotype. CDR3 loop: CASSYGRRGGEQFF. The CDR3 DNA is TGTGCCAGCAGTTACGGAAGACGGGGCGGTGAGCAGTTCTTC. The chain couples TRBV6-5 to TRBJ2-1; D possibly matches TRBD1 or TRBD2 (5 bases each). Germline CDR1 is MNHEY and CDR2 is SVGAGI. There are 14 residues in the CDR3. Trimming took off 2 bases at V and 9 bases at J, with 14 bases between the two ends.

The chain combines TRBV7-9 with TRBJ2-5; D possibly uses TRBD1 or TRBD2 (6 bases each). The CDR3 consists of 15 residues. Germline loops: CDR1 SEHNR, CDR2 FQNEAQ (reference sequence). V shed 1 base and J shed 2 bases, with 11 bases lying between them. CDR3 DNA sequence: TGTGCCAGCAGCTTAGAGGGGGGAGGTCAAGAGACCCAGTACTTC. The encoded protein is CASSLEGGGQETQYF.

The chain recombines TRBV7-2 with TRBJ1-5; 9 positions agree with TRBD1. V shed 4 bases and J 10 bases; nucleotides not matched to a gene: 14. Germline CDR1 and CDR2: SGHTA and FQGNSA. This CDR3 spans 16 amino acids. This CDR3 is CASSSDRGSGISPQHF. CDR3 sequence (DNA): TGTGCCAGCAGCTCTGACAGGGGGAGTGGGATCAGCCCCCAGCATTTT.

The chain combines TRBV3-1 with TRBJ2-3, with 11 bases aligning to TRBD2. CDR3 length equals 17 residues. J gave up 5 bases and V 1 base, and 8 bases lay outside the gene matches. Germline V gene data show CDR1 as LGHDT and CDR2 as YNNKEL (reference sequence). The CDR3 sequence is CASSQGSLGLAEDTQYF. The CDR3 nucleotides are TGTGCCAGCAGCCAAGGTTCTCTGGGACTAGCGGAAGATACGCAGTATTTT.